This passage covers 10 T cell receptor beta chains from one sample sequenced in a study of CD8 T cells in ankylosing spondylitis (TCRdb year 2017). Receptors were amplified or captured by 5' RACE. The run used an Illumina HiSeq 2500. Using fastp trimming at Q25 and MiXCR clonotype assembly, TCRdb reanalyzed the public sequencing data and kept in-frame beta chains. Each entry merges the rows of one CDR3 protein and shows their most common DNA and genes. The table for this sample lists 150,000 to 200,000 distinct CDR3 sequences; roughly 12% of them were counted only once. Approximately 15% of the sample is held by the ten biggest clonotypes. The sequenced material came from blood, either unsorted or a sorted T cell fraction (not recorded which). These receptors all come from a male donor with ankylosing spondylitis or in good health (not recorded which).

V usage is TRBV5-1 and J usage is TRBJ2-3; 16 bases are shared with TRBD2. The length of the CDR3 is 17 residues. V dropped 4 bases and J dropped 3; count of bases not matched to a gene: 5. Germline CDR1 SGHRS, CDR2 YFSETQ. CDR3 nucleotides: TGCGCCAGCAGCCCGGGGACTAGCGGGGGGGCGACAGATACGCAGTATTTT. Its translation is CASSPGTSGGATDTQYF.

The V and J genes are TRBV7-9 and TRBJ1-1; D call uncertain. Germline V CDR1 and CDR2: SEHNR, FQNEAQ (reference sequence). The CDR3 spans 15 residues. The germline V and J ends were trimmed by 5 bases and 3 bases, with 16 bases remaining between them. The CDR3, as DNA: TGTGCCAGCAGCCAGGACGGCCCGGAGTACACTGAAGCTTTCTTT. It codes for CASSQDGPEYTEAFF. Full variable domain (remainder filled in from reference TRBV7-9 and TRBJ1-1): DTGVSQNPRHKITKRGQNVTFRCDPISEHNRLYWYRQTLGQGPEFLTYFQNEAQLEKSRLLSDRFSAERPKGSFSTLEIQRTEQGDSAMYLCASSQDGPEYTEAFFGQGTRLTVV.

Points on this clonotype: At one end the junction does not follow the germline gene, possibly because of a read error. The rearrangement uses TRBV2 and TRBJ1-1, with D possibly matching TRBD1 (5 bases). The CDR3 sequence is 15 residues long. CDR1 and CDR2 from the germline V gene are SNHLY and FYNNEI. The CDR3 protein is CASSEWGGVDTEAFF. In nucleotides, the CDR3 is TGTGCCAGCAGTGAGTGGGGGGGGGTGGACACAGAAGCTTTCTTT.

This clonotype was recorded many times. The chain joins TRBV4-1 to TRBJ2-5; D is perhaps TRBD1 (5 bases). The germline gives CDR1 MGHRA, CDR2 YSYEKL. The V and J ends lost 2 bases and 5 bases respectively, with 9 bases between them. The CDR3 consists of 13 residues. The CDR3: CASSQLGLETQYF. The DNA for the CDR3 is TGCGCCAGCAGCCAATTGGGGCTTGAGACCCAGTACTTC.

J is TRBJ1-5 and V is TRBV6-1; 9 nucleotides align to TRBD1. The CDR3 contains 15 residues. CDR1 MNHNS and CDR2 SASEGT come from the germline V gene. With 6 bases clipped from V and 7 bases from J, the junction kept 10 bases outside the gene matches. CDR3 bases: TGTGCCAGCAGGCACGGACAGGGGCCAGGACAGCCCCAGCATTTT. Encoded protein: CASRHGQGPGQPQHF.

V gene TRBV5-1 combines with J gene TRBJ2-7; the D gene is possibly TRBD2 (7 bases). CDR1 SGHRS and CDR2 YFSETQ come from the germline V gene. Trimming took off 4 bases at V and 4 bases at J, with 9 bases between the two ends. The CDR3 loop spans 12 amino acids. CDR3 nucleotide sequence: TGCGCCAGCAGCAAGGGGGGGTACGAGCAGTACTTC. Encoded protein: CASSKGGYEQYF.

This clonotype occurred a few times. The chain couples TRBV19 to TRBJ1-6; tentative D call: TRBD1 (6 bases). V lost 6 bases and J 8 bases, leaving 8 bases between the germline ends. This CDR3 has 12 residues. In germline, CDR1 is LNHDA, CDR2 SQIVND (reference sequence). CDR3 loop: CASSNRDSPLHF. CDR3 bases: TGTGCCAGTAGCAACAGGGATTCACCCCTCCACTTT.

This clonotype was seen only a few times. This chain links TRBV5-5 with TRBJ2-7, with D maybe TRBD1 (6 bases). The CDR3 runs to 14 residues. V was shortened by 6 bases and J by 5 bases, with 18 bases between the two germline ends. Germline V gives CDR1 SGHKS, CDR2 YYEKEE (reference sequence). CDR3 region: CASTTGAGADEQYF. The CDR3 nucleotides are TGTGCCAGCACCACCGGTGCAGGGGCCGACGAGCAGTACTTC.

The chain employs TRBV5-1 and TRBJ2-2; D assignment may be TRBD1 or TRBD2 (5 bases each). This CDR3 has 16 residues. From germline, CDR1 is SGHRS and CDR2 YFSETQ. Between the trimmed V and J ends, which lost 1 base and 4 bases, there was a span of 14 bases. The CDR3 sequence is CASSLYLGETTGELFF. In DNA, the CDR3 is TGCGCCAGCAGCTTGTATTTAGGGGAGACCACCGGGGAGCTGTTTTTT.

Only a few counts were recorded for this clonotype. The chain joins TRBV4-2 to TRBJ1-5; no definite D call. The CDR3 loop spans 14 amino acids. The V gene lost 3 bases and the J gene lost 4 bases, with 10 bases spanning the gap. Germline V lookup: CDR1 LGHNA, CDR2 YNFKEQ. The CDR3 nucleotides read TGTGCCAGCAGCCACGGGCAGATGAATCAGCCCCAGCATTTT. Protein sequence: CASSHGQMNQPQHF.